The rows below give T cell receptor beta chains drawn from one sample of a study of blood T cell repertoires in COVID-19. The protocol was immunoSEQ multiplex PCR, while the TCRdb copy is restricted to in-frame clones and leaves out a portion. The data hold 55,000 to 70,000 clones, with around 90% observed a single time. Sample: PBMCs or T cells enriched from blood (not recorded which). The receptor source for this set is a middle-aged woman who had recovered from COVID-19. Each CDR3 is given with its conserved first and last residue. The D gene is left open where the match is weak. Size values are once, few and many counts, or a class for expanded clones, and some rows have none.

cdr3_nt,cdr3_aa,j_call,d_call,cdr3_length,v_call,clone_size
TGTGCCAGCAGCCAGCAACTAGCGGGGTACAATGAGCAGTTCTTC,CASSQQLAGYNEQFF,TRBJ2-1,TRBD2,15,TRBV3-1/TRBV3-2,NA
TGTGCCAGCAGCATTAGCGGGGGGGCCCGCAACATTCAGTACTTC,CASSISGGARNIQYF,TRBJ2-4,TRBD2,15,TRBV7-9,NA
TGTGCCAGCAGTGAAGCTCTGGCTTCCCGTGGCTACACCTTC,CASSEALASRGYTF,TRBJ1-2,NA,14,TRBV2,NA
TGTGCCAGCAGCTTGGCGGCTAACTATGGCTACACCTTC,CASSLAANYGYTF,TRBJ1-2,NA,13,TRBV5-4,NA
TGTGCCAGCAGTTTAGTGGGGGCTGGAGAGCAGTACTTC,CASSLVGAGEQYF,TRBJ2-7,NA,13,TRBV27,NA
TGTGCCAGCACTTCCTACAGGGCGGACACTGAAGCTTTCTTT,CASTSYRADTEAFF,TRBJ1-1,NA,14,TRBV6-5,NA
TGCGCCAGCAGCTTGGGGATGGGACAGGGGGCGCCATACGAGCAGTACTTC,CASSLGMGQGAPYEQYF,TRBJ2-7,TRBD1,17,TRBV5-1,NA
TGTGCCAGCAGTAAGCGGGGGGGGAGTAATGAGCAGTTCTTC,CASSKRGGSNEQFF,TRBJ2-1,TRBD2,14,TRBV6-5,NA
TGTGCCAGAAGCTTGTTGGGACAGGGTTTCCGCCACGGAAACACCATATATTTT,CARSLLGQGFRHGNTIYF,TRBJ1-3,TRBD1,18,TRBV5-3,NA
TGTGCCAGCAGCTTATATGGTGGAGGGCTGGAGACCCAGTACTTC,CASSLYGGGLETQYF,TRBJ2-5,NA,15,TRBV7-6,NA
TGTGCCAGCGAGGGGGCTAGCAAGACCCAGTACTTC,CASEGASKTQYF,TRBJ2-5,TRBD1,12,TRBV3-1/TRBV3-2,NA
TGTGCCAGCTCCAGGACAGGAGCAACTAATGAAAAACTGTTTTTT,CASSRTGATNEKLFF,TRBJ1-4,TRBD1,15,TRBV18,NA
TGTGCCATCAGGGGGCAGGCGAACACTGAAGCTTTCTTT,CAIRGQANTEAFF,TRBJ1-1,NA,13,TRBV10-3,NA
TGTGCCACCAGTGATTTGAGGGGCGGACAGGGTCAACCGTATAGCAATCAGCCCCAGCATTTT,CATSDLRGGQGQPYSNQPQHF,TRBJ1-5,TRBD1,21,TRBV24-1,NA
TGCGCCAGCGGGACAGGGGGCAACACCGGGGAGCTGTTTTTT,CASGTGGNTGELFF,TRBJ2-2,TRBD1,14,TRBV5-1,once
TGTGCCAGCAGTGAACTCGGGCAGACAGGAGCCTTC,CASSELGQTGAF,TRBJ1-2,NA,12,TRBV6-1,once
TGTGCCAGCAGCCCGTCCAGCGAAGCGCAGTACTTC,CASSPSSEAQYF,TRBJ2-7,NA,12,TRBV7-2,NA
TGTGCCAGCAGCTTGGGGCTTGACAGGGGACCGGTTAGCAATCAGCCCCAGCATTTT,CASSLGLDRGPVSNQPQHF,TRBJ1-5,TRBD1,19,TRBV5-8,once
TGTGCCAGCAGCCACGCGGGCGGGGGGTCGTGGGCAGATACGCAGTATTTT,CASSHAGGGSWADTQYF,TRBJ2-3,TRBD2,17,TRBV3-1/TRBV3-2,NA
TGTGCCAGCAGTCCCCTTAATGAAAAACTGTTTTTT,CASSPLNEKLFF,TRBJ1-4,NA,12,TRBV12-3/TRBV12-4,NA
TGTGCCAGCAGCCAAGATCGCGGGACAGCCCTCTACAATGAGCAGTTCTTC,CASSQDRGTALYNEQFF,TRBJ2-1,NA,17,TRBV3-1/TRBV3-2,NA
TGTGCTAGTGGTTTGGGGGAACAGGGACGGGGCTTCGAGCAGTACTTC,CASGLGEQGRGFEQYF,TRBJ2-7,NA,16,TRBV12-5,NA
TGTGCCAGCAGTTTTCAGGCCAACTATGGCTACACCTTC,CASSFQANYGYTF,TRBJ1-2,NA,13,TRBV6-5,NA
TGTGCCAGCAGGCCGCTGGGACAGGAAAGGGATGGCTACACCTTC,CASRPLGQERDGYTF,TRBJ1-2,TRBD1,15,TRBV6-5,once
TGCGCCAGCACCGGGGACTCCTACGAGCAGTACTTC,CASTGDSYEQYF,TRBJ2-7,NA,12,TRBV5-1,NA
TGTGCCAGCAGGGACAGCTACCAAGAGACCCAGTACTTC,CASRDSYQETQYF,TRBJ2-5,NA,13,TRBV6-5,NA
TGTGCCTGGAGTATATCCCCCTTAGCAGGGGATGGCTACACCTTC,CAWSISPLAGDGYTF,TRBJ1-2,NA,15,TRBV30,NA
TGTGCCAGCTCACCACCACCGGGACAGGGGTATCTCGAGCAGTACTTC,CASSPPPGQGYLEQYF,TRBJ2-7,TRBD1,16,TRBV18,NA
TGCAGTGCTAGTATGCTGAGCGAGACCCAGTACTTC,CSASMLSETQYF,TRBJ2-5,NA,12,TRBV20-1,NA
TGCGCCAGCAGCTTAACAGGGGATACAGATACGCAGTATTTT,CASSLTGDTDTQYF,TRBJ2-3,TRBD1,14,TRBV5-1,NA
TGTGCCAGCAGCCAAGCCGGCGGGGGGTTGGAAGAGCAGTACTTC,CASSQAGGGLEEQYF,TRBJ2-7,TRBD2,15,TRBV4-2,NA
TGCGCCAGCAGCTTGGCACAGCAGAACACTGAAGCTTTCTTT,CASSLAQQNTEAFF,TRBJ1-1,NA,14,TRBV5-1,NA
TGTGCCATCAGTGAGTCGGGGGGGAACTATGGCTACACCTTC,CAISESGGNYGYTF,TRBJ1-2,NA,14,TRBV10-3,NA
TGTGCCAGCAGTGAAGCGCGGTCCTGGGGCAATCAGCCCCAGCATTTT,CASSEARSWGNQPQHF,TRBJ1-5,NA,16,TRBV2,NA
TGTGCCAGCAGCTTAGGGCTCCAGGGCTACACCTTC,CASSLGLQGYTF,TRBJ1-2,NA,12,TRBV11-2,NA
TGTGCCAGCACCGAGGGTGTGGGACAGGGGACTGAAGCTTTCTTT,CASTEGVGQGTEAFF,TRBJ1-1,TRBD1,15,TRBV7-9,few
TGCGCCAGCAGCCAAACAGGGGGAGCTAACTATGGCTACACCTTC,CASSQTGGANYGYTF,TRBJ1-2,TRBD1,15,TRBV4-1,NA
TGTGCCAGCACCGGGGCGGGGCCGTACTATGGCTACACCTTC,CASTGAGPYYGYTF,TRBJ1-2,NA,14,TRBV3-1/TRBV3-2,NA
TGTGCCAGCAGCCAAGTTTTAAGGGGTTCTGGAAACACCATATATTTT,CASSQVLRGSGNTIYF,TRBJ1-3,NA,16,TRBV3-1/TRBV3-2,NA
TGTGCCAGCAGCTTAGCCCCAAGCGGGGTGAATCTTCGCGAGCAGTACTTC,CASSLAPSGVNLREQYF,TRBJ2-7,TRBD2,17,TRBV7-6,NA
TGTGCCAGCAGTATCGGACAGACCTACGAGCAGTACTTC,CASSIGQTYEQYF,TRBJ2-7,NA,13,TRBV11-2,NA
TGTGCCACCAAGGGTGAACTAGCGGGAGGAGAGACCCAGTACTTC,CATKGELAGGETQYF,TRBJ2-5,TRBD2,15,TRBV24-1,few
TGTGCCAGCAGCGGGGGACAGGGCATGAATCAGCCCCAGCATTTT,CASSGGQGMNQPQHF,TRBJ1-5,TRBD1,15,TRBV6-5,once
TGCGCCAGCAGTGAGTCGGTTCAATGGGGACAACAGTACTTC,CASSESVQWGQQYF,TRBJ2-7,NA,14,TRBV10-2,NA
TGTGCCAGTAGTATAGTAGGACTAGATCAGTATTTT,CASSIVGLDQYF,TRBJ2-3,TRBD2,12,TRBV19,NA
TGTGCCACCAGCAGTACTAGCGGGGGGGCTGATACGCAGTATTTT,CATSSTSGGADTQYF,TRBJ2-3,TRBD2,15,TRBV15,NA
TGTGCCAGCAGTTTCGGGAACACTGAAGCTTTCTTT,CASSFGNTEAFF,TRBJ1-1,NA,12,TRBV12-3/TRBV12-4,few
TGCGCCAGCAGCCAATTAGCGGGGGGGCCGGGAGAGACCCAGTACTTC,CASSQLAGGPGETQYF,TRBJ2-5,TRBD2,16,TRBV4-1,once
TGTGCCAGCAGTGAAATAGGGACAGGGGGAGATACGCAGTATTTT,CASSEIGTGGDTQYF,TRBJ2-3,TRBD1,15,TRBV2,NA
TGTGCCAGCAGTGAGGGGGCAGGGACAGATACGCAGTATTTT,CASSEGAGTDTQYF,TRBJ2-3,TRBD1,14,TRBV27,NA
TGTGCCAGCAGCCTTAGCGGGGAAATCTCCTACGAGCAGTACTTC,CASSLSGEISYEQYF,TRBJ2-7,TRBD2,15,TRBV7-6,NA
TGCGCCAGCAGCAGCTGGGGGCTTGGCAATCAGCCCCAGCATTTT,CASSSWGLGNQPQHF,TRBJ1-5,NA,15,TRBV4-1,NA
TGTGCCAGCAGCAAGACAGGGGGAAACACCATATATTTT,CASSKTGGNTIYF,TRBJ1-3,NA,13,TRBV21-1,NA
TGTGCCAGCAGTTACTCGATAGGGGTTACGGGCACTGAAGCTTTCTTT,CASSYSIGVTGTEAFF,TRBJ1-1,NA,16,TRBV6-5,NA
TGTGCCAGCAGCTCCATTCCGGGGGGCGACTATGGCTACACCTTC,CASSSIPGGDYGYTF,TRBJ1-2,NA,15,TRBV13,NA